These 5 T cell receptor beta chains were sequenced from one sample in a study of blood T cell repertoires in COVID-19. The method was immunoSEQ multiplex PCR; TCRdb's version includes in-frame clones alone and lacks a portion of them. Of roughly 250,000 clones detected, 65% to 85% appear once; the ten largest clones hold 8.5% to 10%. Specimen: peripheral blood. The source of these receptors is a man in his forties with active or convalescent COVID-19.

V usage is TRBV5-1 and J usage is TRBJ1-6; 7 bases agree with TRBD1. Germline lookup yields CDR1 SGHRS and CDR2 YFSETQ. The junction had 6 bases not matched to a gene; V was cut back by 4 bases and J by 8 bases. The CDR3 extends over 14 amino acids. CDR3: CASSRTGADSPLHF. The CDR3 coding sequence is TGCGCCAGCAGCCGTACAGGGGCTGATTCACCCCTCCACTTT.

The chain employs TRBV5-1 and TRBJ1-4, with D perhaps TRBD1 (5 bases). Germline V lookup: CDR1 SGHRS, CDR2 YFSETQ. V was trimmed by 4 bases and J by 5 bases, leaving 12 bases between them. The CDR3 is 14 residues long. The CDR3 sequence is CASSQDTANEKLFF. CDR3 DNA sequence: TGCGCCAGCAGCCAGGACACGGCGAATGAAAAACTGTTTTTT.

V and J are TRBV4-1 and TRBJ1-4, with 7 bases aligning to TRBD1. Trimming took 7 bases from V and 6 from J; bases not matched to a gene: 8. This CDR3 has 14 residues. Per the germline V gene, CDR1 is MGHRA and CDR2 is YSYEKL. The CDR3 protein is CASNPGTADEKLFF. The CDR3 region has the DNA TGCGCCAGCAACCCCGGGACAGCCGATGAAAAACTGTTTTTT.

The chain has TRBV30 and TRBJ1-6; tentative D call: TRBD1 (6 bases). V was cut by 0 bases and J by 6 bases, with 9 bases left in between. Germline values: CDR1 GTSNPN, CDR2 SVGIG (reference sequence). The CDR3 runs 14 residues. This CDR3 is CAWSVPRGNSPLHF. DNA of the CDR3: TGTGCCTGGAGTGTACCCAGGGGTAATTCACCCCTCCACTTT.

This clone was seen more than once but under ten times. The chain joins TRBV18 to TRBJ1-1; possibly TRBD1 for D (5 bases). Trimming shortened V by 0 bases and J by 6 bases, and 14 bases separated the two germline ends. Germline V gene data show CDR1 as KGHSH and CDR2 as LQKENI. This CDR3 contains 15 residues. CDR3 in DNA: TGTGCCAGCTCACCACCGGCAGGGTGGGGGGCTGAAGCTTTCTTT. The encoded protein is CASSPPAGWGAEAFF.